These 3 T cell receptor beta chains originate from one sample sequenced in a study of blood T cell repertoires in COVID-19. Profiled with immunoSEQ multiplex PCR; TCRdb holds only in-frame clones, not every one. In the table there are about 160,000 clones, approximately 90% of which are singletons. Sequenced: peripheral blood. These receptors were taken from a man aged 18 to 29 with acute or convalescent COVID-19.

The chain carries TRBV7-9 and TRBJ1-3; D ambiguous. The CDR3 totals 15 residues. CDR1 is SEHNR and CDR2 is FQNEAQ in the germline V gene (reference sequence). V was trimmed by 5 bases and J by 0 bases, leaving 11 bases between them. The CDR3 DNA follows: TGTGCCAGCAGCCCCCGGACTTCCTCTGGAAACACCATATATTTT. This codes for CASSPRTSSGNTIYF.

The chain links TRBV19 to TRBJ1-1; D is unclear. Looked up from germline, CDR1 is LNHDA and CDR2 is SQIVND (reference sequence). The CDR3 has 11 amino acids. V was pared by 10 bases and J by 1 base, with 7 bases between. CDR3 sequence: CAIRRNTEAFF. Written as DNA, the CDR3 is TGTGCCATACGCAGGAACACTGAAGCTTTCTTT.

This clone was found a few times. The chain links TRBV19 to TRBJ2-3; D remains unclear. Germline-derived CDR1 and CDR2 are LNHDA and SQIVND (reference sequence). Trimming pared 7 bases from V and 0 bases from J, leaving 8 bases between. The CDR3 has 13 residues. The CDR3 sequence is CASTRPSTDTQYF. The CDR3 DNA reads as TGTGCCAGTACGCGGCCGAGCACAGATACGCAGTATTTT.